These T cell receptor beta chains were read from a single sample in a study of blood T cell repertoires in COVID-19. The assay was immunoSEQ multiplex PCR, and TCRdb's table has in-frame clones only and misses some. This table has 130,000 to 150,000 clones, around 81% appearing once. Sequencing used peripheral blood. All receptors come from a woman in her forties with active or convalescent COVID-19. Both conserved end residues are trimmed from each CDR3. D genes are given only for firm matches.

>TRBV28|TRBD1|TRBJ2-7
ASSKHGTGHYEQY
>TRBV5-5|TRBD1|TRBJ1-2
ASSFSPRTGEDYGYT
>TRBV7-2|.|TRBJ1-3
ASSPNGISGNTIY
>TRBV15|TRBD1|TRBJ2-2
ATSRGGTGSAGELF
>TRBV28|.|TRBJ1-2
ASSPSKGGYYGYT
>TRBV5-4|.|TRBJ1-2
ASSFRGGGTYGYT
>TRBV19|TRBD1|TRBJ1-4
ASMRQGIGTNEKLF
>TRBV28|.|TRBJ1-3
ATSLDISGNTIY
>TRBV6-2/TRBV6-3|.|TRBJ2-4
ASSYSATRYEIIQY
>TRBV28|.|TRBJ1-2
ASYLEGGPFYGYT
>TRBV28|.|TRBJ2-7
ASSLMGSPPYEQY
>TRBV5-8|.|TRBJ1-1
ASSPGDGTMNTEAF
>TRBV27|.|TRBJ2-7
ASSLTGGDYEQY
>TRBV3-1/TRBV3-2|.|TRBJ2-7
ASSQALGGGTSYEQY
>TRBV19|.|TRBJ2-3
ASSRGRISTDTQY
>TRBV18|.|TRBJ1-5
ASSPRSGGNQPQH
>TRBV3-1/TRBV3-2|TRBD1|TRBJ1-2
ASSRTGDWGGYT
>TRBV6-5|.|TRBJ1-5
ASTEGGARQPQH
>TRBV7-9|TRBD2|TRBJ2-7
ASSLVGTRRGEQY
>TRBV11-2|.|TRBJ1-5
ASSPVAGGSNQPQH
>TRBV7-2|.|TRBJ1-2
ASRLAGWQGLGYT
>TRBV11-2|.|TRBJ2-1
ASSLSTYNEQF
>TRBV3-1/TRBV3-2|TRBD1|TRBJ1-2
ASRPNRDSNYGYT
>TRBV6-1|.|TRBJ1-2
ASSEVGQGANYGYT
>TRBV28|TRBD1|TRBJ1-5
ATGTVVSRRPQH
>TRBV9|.|TRBJ2-3
ASSATGRDTQY
>TRBV30|TRBD2|TRBJ2-7
AWSGLAGAYEQY
>TRBV30|.|TRBJ2-3
AWAGASTDTQY
>TRBV3-1/TRBV3-2|TRBD2|TRBJ2-3
ASRRGLAETDTQY
>TRBV4-2|.|TRBJ2-2
ASSPLGARGTGELF
>TRBV10-3|.|TRBJ2-2
AIRGAGNTGELF
>TRBV5-5|TRBD1|TRBJ1-1
ASSPQGVMDTEAF